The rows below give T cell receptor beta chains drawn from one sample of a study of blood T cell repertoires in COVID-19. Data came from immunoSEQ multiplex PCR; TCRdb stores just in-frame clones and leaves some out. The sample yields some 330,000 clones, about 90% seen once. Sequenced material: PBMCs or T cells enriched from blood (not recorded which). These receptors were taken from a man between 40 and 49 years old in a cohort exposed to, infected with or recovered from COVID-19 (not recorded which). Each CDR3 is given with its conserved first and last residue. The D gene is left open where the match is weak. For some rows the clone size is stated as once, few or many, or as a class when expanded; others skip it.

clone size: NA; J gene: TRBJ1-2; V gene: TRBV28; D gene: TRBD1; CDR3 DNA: TGTGCCAGCAGGGGTACAGGGGGCGATGGCTACACCTTC; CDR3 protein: CASRGTGGDGYTF
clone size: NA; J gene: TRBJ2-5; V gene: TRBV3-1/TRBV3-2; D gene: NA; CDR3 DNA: TGTGCCAGCAGCCAAGATGCGAGACCAGAGGGGACCCAGTACTTC; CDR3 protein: CASSQDARPEGTQYF
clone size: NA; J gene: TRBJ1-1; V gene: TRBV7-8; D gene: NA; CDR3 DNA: TGTGCCAGCAGCTTAAACCGACAGCCTAACACTGAAGCTTTCTTT; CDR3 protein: CASSLNRQPNTEAFF
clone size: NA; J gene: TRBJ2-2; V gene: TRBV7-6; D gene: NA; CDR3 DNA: TGTGCCAGCAGCTTAGCGCCGGTCCAGACAGAACCGAACACCGGGGAGCTGTTTTTT; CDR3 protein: CASSLAPVQTEPNTGELFF
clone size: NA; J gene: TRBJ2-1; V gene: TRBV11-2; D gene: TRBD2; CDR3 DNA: TGTGCCAGCAGTTGGACTAGCGGGAGTTCGTGGGGCAATGAGCAGTTCTTC; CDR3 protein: CASSWTSGSSWGNEQFF
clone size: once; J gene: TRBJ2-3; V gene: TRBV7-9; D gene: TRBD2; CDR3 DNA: TGTGCCAGCAGCTCCGGGACTAGTTACGGATCAGATACGCAGTATTTT; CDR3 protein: CASSSGTSYGSDTQYF
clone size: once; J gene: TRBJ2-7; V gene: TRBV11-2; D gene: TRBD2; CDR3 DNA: TGTGCCAGCAGCTTAGGACTAGCGGGAGTGGGGTACGAGCAGTACTTC; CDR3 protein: CASSLGLAGVGYEQYF
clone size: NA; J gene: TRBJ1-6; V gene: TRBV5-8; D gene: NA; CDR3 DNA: TGTGCCAGCAGCTTGGGCCAGAGGAGTAATTCACCCCTCCACTTT; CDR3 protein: CASSLGQRSNSPLHF
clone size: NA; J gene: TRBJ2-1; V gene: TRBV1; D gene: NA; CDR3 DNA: TGCACCAGCAGCCAAGATCAGGGACTAGCGAACAATGAGCAGTTCTTC; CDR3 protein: CTSSQDQGLANNEQFF
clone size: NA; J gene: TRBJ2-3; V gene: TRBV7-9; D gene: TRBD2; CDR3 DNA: TGTGCCAGCAGCTTAGGAGGTGGAGCGGGAGTCCCAGATACGCAGTATTTT; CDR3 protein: CASSLGGGAGVPDTQYF
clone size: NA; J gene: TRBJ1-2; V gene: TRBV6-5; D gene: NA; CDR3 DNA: TGTGCCAGCAGTAGGAGCAGGACAGAGACCTATGGCTACACCTTC; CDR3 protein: CASSRSRTETYGYTF
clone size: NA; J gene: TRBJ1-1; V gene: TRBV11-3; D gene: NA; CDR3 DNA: TGTGCCAGCAGCACCGTCCACAGAGCTGAAGCTTTCTTT; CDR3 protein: CASSTVHRAEAFF
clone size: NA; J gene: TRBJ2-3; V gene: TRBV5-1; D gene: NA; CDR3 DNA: TGCGCCAGCAGCTTCAGGGTTCCTAGCACAGATACGCAGTATTTT; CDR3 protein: CASSFRVPSTDTQYF
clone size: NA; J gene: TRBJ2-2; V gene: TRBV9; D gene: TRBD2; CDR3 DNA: TGTGCCAGCAGCGTGGCTAGCGGGAGGGCCGGGACCGGGGAGCTGTTTTTT; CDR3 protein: CASSVASGRAGTGELFF
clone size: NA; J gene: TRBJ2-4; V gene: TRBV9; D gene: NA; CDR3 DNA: TGTGCCAGCAGCCCCAGACAGGACCAAGCCAAAAACATTCAGTACTTC; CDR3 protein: CASSPRQDQAKNIQYF
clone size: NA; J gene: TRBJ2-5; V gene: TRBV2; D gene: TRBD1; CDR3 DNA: TGTGCCAGCAGCGCCGACAGGGTTTGGGAGACCCAGTACTTC; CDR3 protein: CASSADRVWETQYF
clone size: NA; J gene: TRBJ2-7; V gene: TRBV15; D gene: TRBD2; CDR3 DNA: TGTGCCACCAGCAGAGATTTTGCTAGCGGGAGGTCCTACGAGCAGTACTTC; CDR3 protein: CATSRDFASGRSYEQYF
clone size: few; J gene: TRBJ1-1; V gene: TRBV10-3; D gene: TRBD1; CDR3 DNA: TGTGCCATCAGTGGGAGAGGGACAGGGGAGTGGGCTTTCTTT; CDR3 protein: CAISGRGTGEWAFF
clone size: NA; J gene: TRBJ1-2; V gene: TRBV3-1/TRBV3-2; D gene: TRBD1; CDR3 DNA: TGTGCCAGCAGCCAACTACAGGGGAACTACACCTTC; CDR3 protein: CASSQLQGNYTF
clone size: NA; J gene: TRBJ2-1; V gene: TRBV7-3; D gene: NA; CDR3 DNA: TGCGCCAGCAGCTTAACGGGACTTCTCGGCAATGAGCAGTTCTTC; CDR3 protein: CASSLTGLLGNEQFF
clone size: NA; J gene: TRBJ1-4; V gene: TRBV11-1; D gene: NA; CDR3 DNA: TGTGCCAGCAGCCTGCAGGGCATCGGTGAAAAACTGTTTTTT; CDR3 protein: CASSLQGIGEKLFF
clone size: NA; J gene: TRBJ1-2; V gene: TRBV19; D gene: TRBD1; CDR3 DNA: TGTGCCAGTAGGACCGGACAGGGCCCTGGCTACACCTTC; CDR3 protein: CASRTGQGPGYTF
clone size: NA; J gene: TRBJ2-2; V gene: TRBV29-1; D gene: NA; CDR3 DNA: TGCAGCGTTGAACTAGCAGCAGACACCGGGGAGCTGTTTTTT; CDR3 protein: CSVELAADTGELFF
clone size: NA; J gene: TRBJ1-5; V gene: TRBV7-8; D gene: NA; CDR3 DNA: TGTGCCAGCAGCTCCTCAGCGGGAGTGGGCAATCAGCCCCAGCATTTT; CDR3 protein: CASSSSAGVGNQPQHF
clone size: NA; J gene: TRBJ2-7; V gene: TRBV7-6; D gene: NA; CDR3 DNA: TGTGCCAGCAGCTTAGCGGGTTTGAGGGACACCTACGAGCAGTACTTC; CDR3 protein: CASSLAGLRDTYEQYF
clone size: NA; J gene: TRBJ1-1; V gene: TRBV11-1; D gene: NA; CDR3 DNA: TGTGCCAGCAGCTTAGTGAGTTTGACAGGCGGAACTGAAGCTTTCTTT; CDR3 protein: CASSLVSLTGGTEAFF
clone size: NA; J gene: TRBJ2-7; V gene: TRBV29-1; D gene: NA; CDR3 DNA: TGCAGCGTTGGTATGCGGGACGAGCAGTACTTC; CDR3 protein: CSVGMRDEQYF
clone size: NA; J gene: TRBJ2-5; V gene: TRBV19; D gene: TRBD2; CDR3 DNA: TGTGCCAGTAGGATAGGACTAGCGGGACCCCAAGAGACCCAGTACTTC; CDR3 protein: CASRIGLAGPQETQYF
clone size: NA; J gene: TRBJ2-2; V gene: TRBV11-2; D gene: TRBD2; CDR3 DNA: TGTGCCAGCAGCCCCCAAGGGCTAGCGGGTACCGGGGAGCTGTTTTTT; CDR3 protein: CASSPQGLAGTGELFF
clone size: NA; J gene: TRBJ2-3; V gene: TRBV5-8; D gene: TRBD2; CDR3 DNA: TGTGCCAGCAGCCCGGGGACTAGCATCAAGACTTTAGATACGCAGTATTTT; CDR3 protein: CASSPGTSIKTLDTQYF